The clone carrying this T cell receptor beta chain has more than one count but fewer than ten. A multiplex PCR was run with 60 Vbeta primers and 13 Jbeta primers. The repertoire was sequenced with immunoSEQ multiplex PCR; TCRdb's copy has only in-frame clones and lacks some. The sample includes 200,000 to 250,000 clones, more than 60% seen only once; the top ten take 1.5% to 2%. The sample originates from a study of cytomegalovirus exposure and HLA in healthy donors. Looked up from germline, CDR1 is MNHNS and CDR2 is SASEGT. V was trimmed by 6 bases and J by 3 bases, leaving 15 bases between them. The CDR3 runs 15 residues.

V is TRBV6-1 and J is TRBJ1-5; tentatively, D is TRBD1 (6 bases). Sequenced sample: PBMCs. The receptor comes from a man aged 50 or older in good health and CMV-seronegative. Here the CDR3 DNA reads TGTGCCAGCAGAGAGACTGGACAGATCAATCAGCCCCAGCATTTT. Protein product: CASRETGQINQPQHF.